The 18 T cell receptor beta chains in this list originate from one sample, sequenced in a study of human T cells and chemical hapten exposure. The time point here: pre-sensitization, week 0. As to treatment: therapeutic diphenylcyclopropenone sensitization with weekly scalp DPC. TCRdb recomputed calls from the RACE reads with MiXCR, one row per CDR3 protein. The table includes a few hundred thousand distinct CDR3 sequences, 5% to 6.5% detected once. The source material was whole blood, sampled in connection with sensitization to the hapten diphenylcyclopropenone (DPC). The receptors were gathered from a woman under 30 with alopecia areata. Some clones in this sample may be carry-over from other donors' samples.

In this sample, this clonotype turned up a few times. The chain carries TRBV29-1 and TRBJ2-5, with 10 bases fitting TRBD2. The germline V gene encodes CDR1 SQVTM and CDR2 ANQGSEA. This CDR3 region has 15 residues. The ends lost 5 bases at V and 5 bases at J; junction bases unmatched: 11. For the CDR3, the DNA is TGCAGCGTTCACTACGAAGCGGGGGGGCTTGAGACCCAGTACTTC. Amino acids: CSVHYEAGGLETQYF.

This clonotype was observed at least ten times. The chain recombines TRBV25-1 with TRBJ1-2; 8 bases fit TRBD1. The germline V gene has CDR1 MGHDK and CDR2 SYGVNS. The CDR3 covers 11 residues. The trim removed 6 bases at V and 13 bases at J, leaving 7 bases unmatched. DNA for the CDR3: TGTGCCAGCAGACAGGGGGGGGTACCCACCTTC. It yields the protein CASRQGGVPTF.

This clonotype was seen only once. Given a much more abundant clone one base away, this may be a read error. The rearrangement uses TRBV6-5 and TRBJ2-7; tentatively, D is TRBD1 or TRBD2 (6 bases each). The CDR3 runs 16 residues. CDR1 MNHEY and CDR2 SVGAGI come from the germline V gene. The V and J ends lost 0 bases and 2 bases respectively, with 14 bases between them. CDR3 DNA sequence: TGTGCCAGCAGTTACTCGGGGGGCCCCAATCCCTACGAGCAGTACTTC. This translates into CASSYSGGPNPYEQYF.

This clonotype was recorded many times. The chain links TRBV5-6 to TRBJ2-2; 9 bases align to TRBD1. The CDR3 sequence is 17 residues long. The V and J ends lost 3 bases and 4 bases, in that order; junction bases with no gene match: 10. CDR1 is SGHDT and CDR2 is YYEEEE in the germline V gene. The CDR3 DNA reads TGTGCCAGCAGCTACCATCCCGGGACAGGGTCCACCGGGGAGCTGTTTTTT. As protein: CASSYHPGTGSTGELFF. Variable domain in full (rest from reference TRBV5-6 and TRBJ2-2): DAGVTQSPTHLIKTRGQQVTLRCSPKSGHDTVSWYQQALGQGPQFIFQYYEEEERQRGNFPDRFSGHQFPNYSSELNVNALLLGDSALYLCASSYHPGTGSTGELFFGEGSRLTVL.

This clonotype was counted a few times. The rearrangement uses TRBV29-1 and TRBJ2-3; 7 nucleotides agree with TRBD1. Per germline, CDR1 SQVTM and CDR2 ANQGSEA. The CDR3 is made up of 14 amino acids. J lost 3 bases, V lost 7 bases, and 10 bases had no gene match. CDR3 region: CSARPGQTTDTQYF. The CDR3 coding sequence is TGCAGCGCCAGGCCGGGACAGACAACAGATACGCAGTATTTT.

This clonotype was observed a few times. The genes are TRBV10-2 and TRBJ1-2; TRBD1 matches 11 bases. The V segment lost 3 bases and the J segment 4 bases; nucleotides outside the gene matches: 10. In germline, CDR1 is WSHSY, CDR2 SAAADI. This CDR3 is built from 17 residues. Written as DNA, the CDR3 is TGCGCCAGCAGTGACAGGACAGGGGGCCCGGGTGGCTATGGCTACACCTTC. Translation gives CASSDRTGGPGGYGYTF.

This clonotype was found once. The J gene is TRBJ2-1, the V gene TRBV13; 7 nucleotides align to TRBD1. The CDR3 totals 15 residues. Germline assignment: CDR1 PRHDT and CDR2 FYEKMQ (reference sequence). Unmatched junction bases numbered 2, after V lost 1 base and J lost 2 bases. The CDR3 region has the DNA TGTGCCAGCAGCTTAGACAGGGGAGCCTACAATGAGCAGTTCTTC. As protein: CASSLDRGAYNEQFF.

The chain employs TRBV9 and TRBJ1-2; a possible D gene is TRBD1 (5 bases). Germline V CDR1 and CDR2: SGDLS, YYNGEE. This CDR3 contains 18 residues. Trimming pared 0 bases from V and 0 bases from J, leaving 18 bases between. The CDR3 DNA reads as TGTGCCAGCAGCGTAGGTACCAGGGCACAAACAGCTAACTATGGCTACACCTTC. Amino acid sequence: CASSVGTRAQTANYGYTF.

This clonotype was detected many times. The chain recombines TRBV7-9 with TRBJ2-7; 9 nucleotides line up with TRBD1. Germline CDR1 is SEHNR and CDR2 is FQNEAQ (reference sequence). J gave up 5 bases and V 4 bases, and 9 bases lay outside the gene matches. CDR3 size: 15 residues. CDR3 DNA: TGTGCCAGCAGCTCCCGGGACAGGGTTGCGAACGAGCAGTACTTC. Amino acid sequence: CASSSRDRVANEQYF.

This chain links TRBV2 with TRBJ2-3, with a possible D match to TRBD2 (6 bases). CDR3 size: 14 residues. Trimming removed 6 bases at V and 1 base at J, with 11 bases between. The V gene's germline CDR1 is SNHLY and CDR2 FYNNEI. CDR3 region: CASRRRGGTDTQYF. In DNA, the CDR3 is TGTGCCAGCAGGAGGAGGGGAGGCACAGATACGCAGTATTTT.

This clonotype was observed a handful of times. The chain employs TRBV7-9 and TRBJ1-6; possible D gene TRBD1, 6 bases. The ends were cut back, 5 bases at V and 7 bases at J, with 15 bases in the middle. Germline loops: CDR1 SEHNR, CDR2 FQNEAQ (reference sequence). The length of the CDR3 is 15 residues. Here the CDR3 reads CASSPQQGVNSPLHF. CDR3 nucleotide sequence: TGTGCCAGCAGCCCACAACAGGGAGTGAATTCACCCCTCCACTTT.

At least ten counts were recorded for this clonotype. The V gene is TRBV10-3, the J gene TRBJ2-6; D not certain. CDR1 and CDR2 (germline): ENHRY, SYGVKD. The CDR3 contains 17 residues. Trimming cost V 1 base and J 2 bases, with 12 bases left between them. DNA for the CDR3: TGTGCCATCAGTGAGTACGCCCGAGGTACTGGGGCCAACGTCCTGACTTTC. The encoded protein is CAISEYARGTGANVLTF.

This clonotype occurred a few times. This chain connects TRBV5-1 to TRBJ2-3; 12 bases agree with TRBD2. V lost 0 bases and J lost 8; bases outside the gene matches: 7. This CDR3 contains 16 residues. CDR1 SGHRS and CDR2 YFSETQ come from the germline V gene. The chain's CDR3 is CASSLGTSGGRGTQYF. CDR3 DNA: TGCGCCAGCAGCTTGGGCACTAGCGGGGGGAGAGGTACGCAGTATTTT.

This clonotype was observed a few times. The J gene is TRBJ2-1, the V gene TRBV15, with a tentative D call TRBD1 (7 bases). V was trimmed by 1 base and J by 0 bases, leaving 22 bases between them. The CDR3 length is 20 residues. Germline CDR1 is LNHNV and CDR2 is YYDKDF (reference sequence). DNA of the CDR3: TGTGCCACCAGCAGAGTGGTATCAGGGGGGCGGCGGAGCTCCTACAATGAGCAGTTCTTC. Its translation: CATSRVVSGGRRSSYNEQFF.

This clonotype was picked up many times. The J gene is TRBJ1-6, the V gene TRBV7-6; no clear D gene. V was cut by 3 bases and J by 8 bases, with 11 bases left in between. In germline, CDR1 is SGHVS, CDR2 FNYEAQ. This CDR3 has 14 residues. CDR3 in DNA: TGTGCCAGCAGCTTCCCAGGTGGGGATTCACCCCTCCACTTT. Its protein is CASSFPGGDSPLHF.

The chain joins TRBV20-1 to TRBJ2-3; D is possibly TRBD1 (6 bases). This CDR3 has 14 residues. V gave up 5 bases and J gave up 2 bases, with 14 bases separating them. CDR1 and CDR2 (germline): DFQATT, SNEGSKA (reference sequence). The CDR3 loop reads CSAGVGANTDTQYF. The CDR3 DNA reads as TGCAGTGCTGGCGTGGGGGCCAACACAGATACGCAGTATTTT.

This clonotype was observed many times. The chain joins TRBV18 to TRBJ2-7; TRBD2 matches 8 bases. This CDR3 spans 12 amino acids. Germline CDR1 is KGHSH and CDR2 is LQKENI. With 6 bases clipped from V and 11 bases from J, the junction kept 9 bases outside the gene matches. The CDR3 spells CASSPPGGDKYF. The CDR3 coding sequence is TGTGCCAGCTCCCCTCCGGGAGGGGATAAGTACTTC.

This clonotype was recorded many times. The rearrangement uses TRBV7-2 and TRBJ2-5; no reliable D call. CDR3 size: 14 residues. The V and J ends lost 1 base and 1 base respectively, with 7 bases between them. The germline gives CDR1 SGHTA, CDR2 FQGNSA. The CDR3 is CASSLDPAQETQYF. The CDR3 nucleotides are TGTGCCAGCAGCTTAGATCCAGCCCAAGAGACCCAGTACTTC. Full variable domain (remainder filled in from reference TRBV7-2 and TRBJ2-5): GAGVSQSPSNKVTEKGKDVELRCDPISGHTALYWYRQSLGQGLEFLIYFQGNSAPDKSGLPSDRFSAERTGGSVSTLTIQRTQQEDSAVYLCASSLDPAQETQYFGPGTRLLVL.